Described below is a single T cell receptor beta chain sequence and its context. Germline V lookup: CDR1 MNHEY, CDR2 SVGAGI. This CDR3 comprises 14 residues. Trimming removed 0 bases from V and 4 bases from J; junction bases left unmatched: 2. The source of the sample is a study of blood T cell repertoires in COVID-19. Patients at the Seattle site were enrolled during active infection and followed longitudinally. Sequenced by immunoSEQ multiplex PCR; TCRdb stores in-frame clones only, minus some. The sample has roughly 200,000 clones; around four fifths are singletons. The specimen sequenced was peripheral blood. V gene TRBV6-5 combines with J gene TRBJ1-2; 7 bases fit TRBD1. The sequence was obtained from a woman of 80 years or more with COVID-19, enrolled during active disease. For the CDR3, the DNA is TGTGCCAGCAGTTACTCTGACAGGGTCTATGGCTACACCTTC. It specifies CASSYSDRVYGYTF.